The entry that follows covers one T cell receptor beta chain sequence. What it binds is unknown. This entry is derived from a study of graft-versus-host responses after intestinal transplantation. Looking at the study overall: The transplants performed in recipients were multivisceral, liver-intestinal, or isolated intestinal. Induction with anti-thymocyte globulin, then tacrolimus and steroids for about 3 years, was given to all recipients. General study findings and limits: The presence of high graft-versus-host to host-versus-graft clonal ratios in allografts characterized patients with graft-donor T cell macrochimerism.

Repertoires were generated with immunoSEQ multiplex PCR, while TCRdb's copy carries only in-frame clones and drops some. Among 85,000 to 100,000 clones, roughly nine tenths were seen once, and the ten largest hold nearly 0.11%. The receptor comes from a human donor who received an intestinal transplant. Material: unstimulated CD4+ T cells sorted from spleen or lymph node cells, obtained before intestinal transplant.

This chain's CDR3 is CASSLAGASYNEQFF. The CDR3 DNA reads as TGTGCCAGCAGCTTAGCGGGGGCTAGCTACAATGAGCAGTTCTTC. The chain employs TRBV7-9 and TRBJ2-1; possible D gene TRBD1, 6 bases. Trimming cost V 0 bases and J 3 bases, with 9 bases left between them. Looked up from germline, CDR1 is SEHNR and CDR2 is FQNEAQ (reference sequence). The CDR3 spans 15 residues.